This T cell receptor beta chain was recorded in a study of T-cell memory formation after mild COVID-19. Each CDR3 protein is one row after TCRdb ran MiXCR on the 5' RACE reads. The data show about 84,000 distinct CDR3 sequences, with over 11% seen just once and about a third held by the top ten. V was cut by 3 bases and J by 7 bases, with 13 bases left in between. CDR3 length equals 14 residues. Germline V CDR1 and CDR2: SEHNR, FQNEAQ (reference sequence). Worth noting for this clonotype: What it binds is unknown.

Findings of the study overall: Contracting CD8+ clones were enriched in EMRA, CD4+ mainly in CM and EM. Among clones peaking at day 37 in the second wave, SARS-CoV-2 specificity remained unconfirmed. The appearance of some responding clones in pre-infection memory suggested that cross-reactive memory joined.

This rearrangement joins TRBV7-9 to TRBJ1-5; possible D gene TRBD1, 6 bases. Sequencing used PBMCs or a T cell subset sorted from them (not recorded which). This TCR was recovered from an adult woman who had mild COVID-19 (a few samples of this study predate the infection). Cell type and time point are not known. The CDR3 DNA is TGTGCCAGCAGCTTTGGTGGGGGCGGACAGCCCCAGCATTTT. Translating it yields CASSFGGGGQPQHF.